The T cell receptor beta chain described here comes from a study of shared clonotypes between healthy human individuals. The overall study: Serving as donors were a couple of women and three men, whose ages spanned 18 to 49. Points from the study as a whole: Sampling included only blood; tissue repertoires likely differ. The expectation was that sequencing depth would affect clonotype sharing among donors.

Clones were sequenced by immunoSEQ multiplex PCR, and TCRdb holds only the in-frame ones, with some missing. The sample has 400,000 to 550,000 clones, around 79% seen once. The sample holds a few counts of this clone. Its target is not known. Germline values: CDR1 GTSNPN, CDR2 SVGIG (reference sequence). This CDR3 is built from 15 residues. Trimming took 1 base from V and 1 from J; bases not matched to a gene: 4. The donors were all Caucasian adults (living in Nashville, Tennessee). The sequence derives from a woman between 40 and 50 years old in good health. Some clones in this sample may be carry-over from other donors' samples. V and J are TRBV30 and TRBJ2-5; TRBD1 matches 9 bases. Sequenced input: PBMCs. The CDR3 DNA follows: TGTGCCTGGAGTGGGGGACAGGGCGCCCAAGAGACCCAGTACTTC. This gives the protein CAWSGGQGAQETQYF. Full variable domain (remainder filled in from reference TRBV30 and TRBJ2-5): SQTIHQWPATLVQPVGSPLSLECTVEGTSNPNLYWYRQAAGRGLQLLFYSVGIGQISSEVPQNLSASRPQDRQFILSSKKLLLSDSGFYLCAWSGGQGAQETQYFGPGTRLLVL.